The source of this T cell receptor beta chain is a study of OX40 agonist ivuxolimab in advanced cancers. Repertoires were generated with immunoSEQ multiplex PCR, while TCRdb's copy carries only in-frame clones and drops some. The table records roughly 23,000 clones, 70% to 90% of them present only once. Between the trimmed V and J ends, which lost 0 bases and 3 bases, there was a span of 9 bases. In germline, CDR1 is SEHNR, CDR2 FQNEAQ (reference sequence). The CDR3 has 15 residues. There are a few counts of this clone. The sample consisted of CD4+ or CD8+ T cells sorted from blood, taken in a trial of the OX40 agonist ivuxolimab. This clonotype was obtained from an adult with an advanced solid tumor such as melanoma, head and neck, liver or kidney cancer. The J gene is TRBJ1-3, the V gene TRBV7-9; perhaps TRBD1 as D (5 bases). CDR3 protein: CASSLARDYGNTIYF. The CDR3 DNA follows: TGTGCCAGCAGCTTAGCCAGGGATTATGGAAACACCATATATTTT.